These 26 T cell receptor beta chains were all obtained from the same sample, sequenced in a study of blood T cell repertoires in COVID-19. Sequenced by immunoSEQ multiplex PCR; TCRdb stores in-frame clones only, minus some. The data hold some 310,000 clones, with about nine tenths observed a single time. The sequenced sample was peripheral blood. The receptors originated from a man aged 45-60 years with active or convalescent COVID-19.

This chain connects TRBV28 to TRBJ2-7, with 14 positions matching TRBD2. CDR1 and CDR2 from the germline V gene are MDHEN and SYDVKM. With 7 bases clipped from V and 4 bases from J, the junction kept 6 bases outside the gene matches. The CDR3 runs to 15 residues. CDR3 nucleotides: TGTGCCAGCACCCCTCGGACTAGCGGGAGGTACGAGCAGTACTTC. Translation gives CASTPRTSGRYEQYF.

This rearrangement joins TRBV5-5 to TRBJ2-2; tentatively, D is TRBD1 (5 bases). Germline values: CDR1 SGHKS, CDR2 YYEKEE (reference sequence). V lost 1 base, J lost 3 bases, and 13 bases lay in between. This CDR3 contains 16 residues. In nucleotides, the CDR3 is TGTGCCAGCAGCTTGTATAGGACATACTACACCGGGGAGCTGTTTTTT. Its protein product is CASSLYRTYYTGELFF.

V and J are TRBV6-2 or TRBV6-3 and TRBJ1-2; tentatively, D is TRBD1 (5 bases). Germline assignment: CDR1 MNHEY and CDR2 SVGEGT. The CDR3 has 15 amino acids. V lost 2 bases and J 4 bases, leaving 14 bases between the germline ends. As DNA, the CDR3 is TGTGCCAGCAGTTACGCGACAGAACCGAGCTATGGCTACACCTTC. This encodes CASSYATEPSYGYTF.

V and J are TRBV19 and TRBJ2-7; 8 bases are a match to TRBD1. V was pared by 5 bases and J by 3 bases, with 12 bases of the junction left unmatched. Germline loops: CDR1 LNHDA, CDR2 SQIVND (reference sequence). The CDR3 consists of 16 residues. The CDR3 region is CASSAPHRGEIYEQYF. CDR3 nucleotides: TGTGCCAGTAGTGCCCCCCACAGGGGGGAGATCTACGAGCAGTACTTC.

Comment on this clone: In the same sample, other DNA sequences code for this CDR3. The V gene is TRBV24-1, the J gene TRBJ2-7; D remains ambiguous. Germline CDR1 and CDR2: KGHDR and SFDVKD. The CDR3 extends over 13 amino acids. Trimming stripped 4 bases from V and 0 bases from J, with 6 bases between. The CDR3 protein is CATSDSSSYEQYF. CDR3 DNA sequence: TGTGCCACCAGTGACTCGAGCTCCTACGAGCAGTACTTC.

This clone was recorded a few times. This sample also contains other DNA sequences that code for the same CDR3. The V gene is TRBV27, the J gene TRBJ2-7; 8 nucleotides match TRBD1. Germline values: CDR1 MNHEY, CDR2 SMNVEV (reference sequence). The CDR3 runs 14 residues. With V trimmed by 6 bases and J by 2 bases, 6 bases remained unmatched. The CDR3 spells CASSPTGVPYEQYF. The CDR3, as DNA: TGTGCCAGCAGCCCGACAGGGGTCCCCTACGAGCAGTACTTC.

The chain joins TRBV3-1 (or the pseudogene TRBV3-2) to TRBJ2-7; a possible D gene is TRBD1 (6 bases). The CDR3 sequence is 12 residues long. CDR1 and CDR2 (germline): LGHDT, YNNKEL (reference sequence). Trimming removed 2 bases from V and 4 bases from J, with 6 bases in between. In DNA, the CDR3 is TGTGCCAGCAGCCAAACAGGGTACGAGCAGTACTTC. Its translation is CASSQTGYEQYF.

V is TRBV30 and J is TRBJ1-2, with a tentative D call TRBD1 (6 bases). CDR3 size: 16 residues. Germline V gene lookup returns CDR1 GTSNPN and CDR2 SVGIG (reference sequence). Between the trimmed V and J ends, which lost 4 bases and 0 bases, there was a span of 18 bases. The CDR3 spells CAWMPRQGLSNYGYTF. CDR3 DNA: TGTGCCTGGATGCCTAGGCAGGGGCTTTCTAACTATGGCTACACCTTC. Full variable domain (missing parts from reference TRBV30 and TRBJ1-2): SQTIHQWPATLVQPVGSPLSLECTVEGTSNPNLYWYRQAAGRGLQLLFYSVGIGQISSEVPQNLSASRPQDRQFILSSKKLLLSDSGFYLCAWMPRQGLSNYGYTFGSGTRLTVV.

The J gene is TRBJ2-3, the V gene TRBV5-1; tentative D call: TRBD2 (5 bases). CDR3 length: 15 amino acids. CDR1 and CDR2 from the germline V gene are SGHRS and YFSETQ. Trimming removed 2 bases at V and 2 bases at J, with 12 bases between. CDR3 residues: CASSFTRLFTDTQYF. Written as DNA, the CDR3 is TGCGCCAGCAGCTTTACCCGACTATTCACAGATACGCAGTATTTT.

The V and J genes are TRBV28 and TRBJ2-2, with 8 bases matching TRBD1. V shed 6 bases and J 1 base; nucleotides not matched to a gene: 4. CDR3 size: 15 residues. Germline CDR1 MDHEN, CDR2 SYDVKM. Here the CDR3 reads CASRPGGLNTGELFF. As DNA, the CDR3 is TGTGCCAGCAGGCCAGGGGGCTTGAACACCGGGGAGCTGTTTTTT.

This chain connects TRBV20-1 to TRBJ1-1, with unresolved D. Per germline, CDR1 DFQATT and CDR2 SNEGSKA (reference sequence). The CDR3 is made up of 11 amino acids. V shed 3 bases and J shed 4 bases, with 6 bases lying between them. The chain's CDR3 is CSASSVTEAFF. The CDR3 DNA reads TGCAGTGCTAGCAGCGTCACTGAAGCTTTCTTT.

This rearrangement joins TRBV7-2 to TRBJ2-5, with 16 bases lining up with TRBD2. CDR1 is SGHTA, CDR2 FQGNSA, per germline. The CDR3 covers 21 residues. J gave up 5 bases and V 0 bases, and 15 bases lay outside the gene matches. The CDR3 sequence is CASSLAAVGGTSGRARETQYF. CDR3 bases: TGTGCCAGCAGCTTAGCGGCGGTGGGTGGGACTAGCGGGAGGGCGCGGGAGACCCAGTACTTC.

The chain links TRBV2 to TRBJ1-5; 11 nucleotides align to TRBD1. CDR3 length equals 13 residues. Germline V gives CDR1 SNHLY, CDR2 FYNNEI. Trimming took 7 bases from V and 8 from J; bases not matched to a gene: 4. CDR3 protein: CASTRGQGEPQHF. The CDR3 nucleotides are TGTGCCAGCACTCGGGGACAGGGGGAGCCCCAGCATTTT.

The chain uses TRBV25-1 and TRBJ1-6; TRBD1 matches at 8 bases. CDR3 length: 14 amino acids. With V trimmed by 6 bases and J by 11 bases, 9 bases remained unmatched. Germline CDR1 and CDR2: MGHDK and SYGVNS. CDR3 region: CASSGDRGPAPLHF. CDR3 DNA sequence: TGTGCCAGCAGCGGCGACAGGGGTCCCGCACCCCTCCACTTT.

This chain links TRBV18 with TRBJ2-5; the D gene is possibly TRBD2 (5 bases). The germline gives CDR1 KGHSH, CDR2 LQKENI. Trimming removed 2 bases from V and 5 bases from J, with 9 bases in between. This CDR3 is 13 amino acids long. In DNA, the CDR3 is TGTGCCAGCTCACCAACGGAGGCGGAGACCCAGTACTTC. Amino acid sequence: CASSPTEAETQYF.

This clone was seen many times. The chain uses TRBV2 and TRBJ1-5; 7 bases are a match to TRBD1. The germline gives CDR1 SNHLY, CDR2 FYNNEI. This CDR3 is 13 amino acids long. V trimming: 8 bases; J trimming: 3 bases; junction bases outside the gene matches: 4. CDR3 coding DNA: TGTGCCAGCGGGGGACAGTCCAATCAGCCCCAGCATTTT. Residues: CASGGQSNQPQHF. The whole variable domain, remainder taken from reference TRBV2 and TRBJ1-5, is EPEVTQTPSHQVTQMGQEVILRCVPISNHLYFYWYRQILGQKVEFLVSFYNNEISEKSEIFDDQFSVERPDGSNFTLKIRSTKLEDSAMYFCASGGQSNQPQHFGDGTRLSIL.

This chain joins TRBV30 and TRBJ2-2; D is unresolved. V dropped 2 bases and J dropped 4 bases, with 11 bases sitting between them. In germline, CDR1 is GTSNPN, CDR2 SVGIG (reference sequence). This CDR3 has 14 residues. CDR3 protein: CAWSFRSSTGELFF. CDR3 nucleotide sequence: TGTGCCTGGAGTTTCCGGAGTAGCACCGGGGAGCTGTTTTTT.

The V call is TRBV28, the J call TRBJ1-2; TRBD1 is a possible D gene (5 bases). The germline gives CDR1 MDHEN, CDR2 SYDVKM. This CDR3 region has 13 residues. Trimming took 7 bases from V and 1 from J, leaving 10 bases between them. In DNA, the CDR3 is TGTGCCAGCACGGACACCGTTAACTATGGCTACACCTTC. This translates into CASTDTVNYGYTF.

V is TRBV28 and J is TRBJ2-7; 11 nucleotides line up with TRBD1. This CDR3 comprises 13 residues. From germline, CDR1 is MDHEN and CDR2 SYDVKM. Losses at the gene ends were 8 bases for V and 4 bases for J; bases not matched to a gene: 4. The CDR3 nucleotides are TGTGCCAGCCGCGGACAGGGGGCTTACGAGCAGTACTTC. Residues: CASRGQGAYEQYF.

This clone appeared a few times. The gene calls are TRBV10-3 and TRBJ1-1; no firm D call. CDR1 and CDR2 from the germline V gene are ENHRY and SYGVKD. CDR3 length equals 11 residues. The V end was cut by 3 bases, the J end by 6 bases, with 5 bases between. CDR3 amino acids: CAISENSEAFF. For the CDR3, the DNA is TGTGCCATCAGTGAAAACTCTGAAGCTTTCTTT.

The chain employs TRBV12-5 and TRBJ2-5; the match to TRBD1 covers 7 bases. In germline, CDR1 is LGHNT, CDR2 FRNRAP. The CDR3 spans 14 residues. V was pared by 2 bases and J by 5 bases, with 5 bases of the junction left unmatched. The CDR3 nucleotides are TGTGCTAGTGGTTTGAACACAGGGGAGGAGACCCAGTACTTC. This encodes CASGLNTGEETQYF.

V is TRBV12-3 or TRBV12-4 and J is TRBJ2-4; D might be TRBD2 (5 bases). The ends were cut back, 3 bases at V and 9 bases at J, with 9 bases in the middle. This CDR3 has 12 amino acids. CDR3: CASSLRDSIQYF. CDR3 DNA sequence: TGTGCCAGCAGTTTGAGGGATTCCATTCAGTACTTC.

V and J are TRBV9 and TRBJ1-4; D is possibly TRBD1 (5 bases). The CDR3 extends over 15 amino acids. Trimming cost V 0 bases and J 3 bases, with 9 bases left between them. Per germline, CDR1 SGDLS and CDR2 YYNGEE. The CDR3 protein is CASSVGGASNEKLFF. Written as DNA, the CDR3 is TGTGCCAGCAGCGTAGGCGGGGCCTCTAATGAAAAACTGTTTTTT. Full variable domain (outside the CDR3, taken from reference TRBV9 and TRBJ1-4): DSGVTQTPKHLITATGQRVTLRCSPRSGDLSVYWYQQSLDQGLQFLIQYYNGEERAKGNILERFSAQQFPDLHSELNLSSLELGDSALYFCASSVGGASNEKLFFGSGTQLSVL.

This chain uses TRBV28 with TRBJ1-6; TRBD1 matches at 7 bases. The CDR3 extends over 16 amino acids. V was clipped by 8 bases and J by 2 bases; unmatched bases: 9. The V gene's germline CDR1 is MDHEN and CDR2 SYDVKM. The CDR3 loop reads CASGDSSSTYNSPLHF. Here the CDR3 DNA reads TGTGCCAGCGGGGACAGCTCCTCGACCTATAATTCACCCCTCCACTTT.

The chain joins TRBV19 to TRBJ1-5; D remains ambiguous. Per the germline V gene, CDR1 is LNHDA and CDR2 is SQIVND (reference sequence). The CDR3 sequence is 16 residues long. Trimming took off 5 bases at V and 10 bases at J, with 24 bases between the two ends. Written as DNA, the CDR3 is TGTGCCAGTAGTCCCCGGGGAGGAGCGTTGGGCGGACCCCAGCATTTT. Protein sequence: CASSPRGGALGGPQHF.

CDR3 loop: CATSDSGPANYGYTF. The CDR3 region has the DNA TGTGCCACCAGTGATTCAGGGCCAGCTAACTATGGCTACACCTTC. This chain joins TRBV24-1 and TRBJ1-2; D possibly corresponds to TRBD1 (5 bases). Germline V CDR1 and CDR2: KGHDR, SFDVKD. The CDR3 extends over 15 amino acids. With 2 bases removed from V and 0 bases from J, the gap between germline ends came to 9 bases.